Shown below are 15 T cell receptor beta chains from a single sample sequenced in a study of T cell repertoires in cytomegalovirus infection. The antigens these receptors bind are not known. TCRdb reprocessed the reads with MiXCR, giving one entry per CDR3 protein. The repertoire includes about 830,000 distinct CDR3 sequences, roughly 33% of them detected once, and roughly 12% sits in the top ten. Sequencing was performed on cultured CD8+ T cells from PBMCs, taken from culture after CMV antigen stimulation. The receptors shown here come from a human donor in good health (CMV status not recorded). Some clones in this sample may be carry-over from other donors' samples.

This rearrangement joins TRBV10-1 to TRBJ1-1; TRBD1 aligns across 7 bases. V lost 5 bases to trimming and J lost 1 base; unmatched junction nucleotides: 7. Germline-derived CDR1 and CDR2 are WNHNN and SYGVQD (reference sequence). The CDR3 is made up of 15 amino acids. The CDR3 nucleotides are TGCGCCAGCAGTAGCGGACAGGCCCCGAACACTGAAGCTTTCTTT. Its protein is CASSSGQAPNTEAFF.

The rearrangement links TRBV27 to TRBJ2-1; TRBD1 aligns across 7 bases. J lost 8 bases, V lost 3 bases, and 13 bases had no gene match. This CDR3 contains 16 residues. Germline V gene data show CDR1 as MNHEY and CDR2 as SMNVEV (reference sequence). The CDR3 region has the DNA TGTGCCAGCAGTTTTTCCCGCGCGAAGGGGGCGGATGAGCAGTTCTTC. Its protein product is CASSFSRAKGADEQFF.

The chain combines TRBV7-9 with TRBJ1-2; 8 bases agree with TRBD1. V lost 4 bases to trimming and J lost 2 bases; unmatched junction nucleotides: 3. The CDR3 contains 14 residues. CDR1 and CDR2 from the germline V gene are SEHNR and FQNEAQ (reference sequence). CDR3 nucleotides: TGTGCCAGCAGCTCGACAGGGGCCAACTATGGCTACACCTTC. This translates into CASSSTGANYGYTF.

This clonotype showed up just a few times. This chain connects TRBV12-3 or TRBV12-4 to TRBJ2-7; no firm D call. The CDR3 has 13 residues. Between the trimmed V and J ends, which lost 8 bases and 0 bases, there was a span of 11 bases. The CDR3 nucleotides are TGTGCCAGCTCGGGTCCAGGCTCCTACGAGCAGTACTTC. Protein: CASSGPGSYEQYF.

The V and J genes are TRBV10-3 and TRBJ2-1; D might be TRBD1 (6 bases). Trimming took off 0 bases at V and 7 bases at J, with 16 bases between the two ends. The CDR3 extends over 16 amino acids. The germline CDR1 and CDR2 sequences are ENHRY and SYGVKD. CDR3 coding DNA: TGTGCCATCAGTGAGTCGAACAGGGCAACCAAAAATGAGCAGTTCTTC. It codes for CAISESNRATKNEQFF.

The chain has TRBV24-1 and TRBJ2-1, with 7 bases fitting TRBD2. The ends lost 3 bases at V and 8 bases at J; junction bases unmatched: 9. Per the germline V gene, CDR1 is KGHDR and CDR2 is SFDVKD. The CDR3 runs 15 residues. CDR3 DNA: TGTGCCACCAGTGATCCCCGACGGGCGGGGGATGAGCAGTTCTTC. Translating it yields CATSDPRRAGDEQFF.

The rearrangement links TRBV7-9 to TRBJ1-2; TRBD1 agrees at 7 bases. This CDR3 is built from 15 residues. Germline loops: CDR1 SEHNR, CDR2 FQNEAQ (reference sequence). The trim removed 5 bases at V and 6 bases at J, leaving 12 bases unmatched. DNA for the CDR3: TGTGCCAGCAGCCTCACCCCCGGGACAGAGGATGGCTACACCTTC. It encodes CASSLTPGTEDGYTF.

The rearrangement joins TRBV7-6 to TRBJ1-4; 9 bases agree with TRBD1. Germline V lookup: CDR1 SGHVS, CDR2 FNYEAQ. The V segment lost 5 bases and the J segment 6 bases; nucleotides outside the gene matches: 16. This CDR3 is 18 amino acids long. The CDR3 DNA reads TGTGCCAGCAGCCCGATCCCCTCCGAACAGGGGGCAGATGAAAAACTGTTTTTT. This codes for CASSPIPSEQGADEKLFF.

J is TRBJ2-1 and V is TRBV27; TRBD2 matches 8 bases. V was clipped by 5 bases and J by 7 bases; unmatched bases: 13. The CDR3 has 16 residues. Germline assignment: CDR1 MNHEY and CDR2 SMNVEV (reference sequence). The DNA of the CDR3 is TGTGCCAGCAGTGCCACCGCCGGGACTAGGTTTAATGAGCAGTTCTTC. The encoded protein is CASSATAGTRFNEQFF.

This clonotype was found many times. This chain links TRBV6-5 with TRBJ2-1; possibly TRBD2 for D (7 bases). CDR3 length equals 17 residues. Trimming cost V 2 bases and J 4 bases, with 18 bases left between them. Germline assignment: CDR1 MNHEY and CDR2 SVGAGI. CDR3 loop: CASSYGSAGAIYNEQFF. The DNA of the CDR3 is TGTGCCAGCAGTTACGGTTCGGCGGGGGCCATATACAATGAGCAGTTCTTC.

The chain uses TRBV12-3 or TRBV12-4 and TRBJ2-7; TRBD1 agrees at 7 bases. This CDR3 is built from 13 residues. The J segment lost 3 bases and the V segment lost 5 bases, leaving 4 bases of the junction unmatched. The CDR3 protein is CASSGRDSYEQYV. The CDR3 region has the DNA TGTGCCAGCAGTGGTAGGGACAGCTACGAGCAGTACGTC.

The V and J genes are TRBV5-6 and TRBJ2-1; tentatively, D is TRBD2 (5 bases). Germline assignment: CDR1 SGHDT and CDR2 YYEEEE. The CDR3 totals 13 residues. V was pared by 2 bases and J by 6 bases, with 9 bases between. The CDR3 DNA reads TGTGCCAGCAGCTTTACTAGAGGCAATGAGCAGTTCTTC. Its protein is CASSFTRGNEQFF.

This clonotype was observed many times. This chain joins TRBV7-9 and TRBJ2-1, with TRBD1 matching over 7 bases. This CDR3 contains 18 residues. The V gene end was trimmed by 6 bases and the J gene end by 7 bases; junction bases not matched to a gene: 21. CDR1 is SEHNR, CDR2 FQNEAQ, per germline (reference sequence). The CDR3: CASRPADMTGPNGNEQFF. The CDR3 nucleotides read TGTGCCAGCAGGCCCGCAGATATGACAGGGCCAAACGGGAATGAGCAGTTCTTC.

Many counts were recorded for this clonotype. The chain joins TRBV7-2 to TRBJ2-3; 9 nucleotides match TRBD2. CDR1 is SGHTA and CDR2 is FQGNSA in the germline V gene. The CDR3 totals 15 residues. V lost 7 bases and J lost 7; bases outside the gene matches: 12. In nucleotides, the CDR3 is TGTGCCAGCAAGACGACGGGAGCGGGGGGCCATACGCAGTATTTT. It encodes CASKTTGAGGHTQYF.

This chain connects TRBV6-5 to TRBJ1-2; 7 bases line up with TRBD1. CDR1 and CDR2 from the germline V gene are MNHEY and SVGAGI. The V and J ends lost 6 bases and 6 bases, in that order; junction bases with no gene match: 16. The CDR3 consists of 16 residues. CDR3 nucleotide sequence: TGTGCCAGCAGCCCTTCGATTTTGGGACAGCCACATGGCTACACCTTC. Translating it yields CASSPSILGQPHGYTF.